These T cell receptor beta chains were read from a single sample in a study of blood T cell repertoires in COVID-19. Clones were sequenced by immunoSEQ multiplex PCR, and TCRdb holds only the in-frame ones, with some missing. The sample consists of more than 250,000 clones, 83% of them appearing once. Sequenced material: peripheral blood. The origin of the receptors is a man between 60 and 70 years old who had recovered from COVID-19. Both conserved end residues are part of each CDR3. D genes are given only for firm matches. Size is omitted from some rows. Given values are once, few, many or a class for expanded clones.

>TRBD1|TRBV28|few|TRBJ2-7
CASGNGQGRYEQYF
TGTGCCAGCGGAAACGGACAGGGCCGCTACGAGCAGTACTTC
>-|TRBV28|-|TRBJ1-6
CASSLREKNSPLHF
TGTGCCAGCAGCCTACGGGAAAAGAATTCACCCCTCCACTTT
>TRBD1|TRBV2|-|TRBJ1-4
CASNRDRNEKLFF
TGTGCCAGCAATCGGGACAGGAATGAAAAACTGTTTTTT
>-|TRBV15|-|TRBJ2-4
CATSRGQGSPKNIQYF
TGTGCCACCAGCAGAGGGCAGGGCTCCCCCAAAAACATTCAGTACTTC
>TRBD1|TRBV6-5|few|TRBJ1-2
CASSYSAGGYGYTF
TGTGCCAGCAGTTACTCGGCAGGGGGGTATGGCTACACCTTC
>-|TRBV18|-|TRBJ2-7
CASSPQSERTGIRF
TGTGCCAGCTCACCACAATCCGAACGGACTGGGATTCGCTTC
>-|TRBV3-1/TRBV3-2|-|TRBJ1-5
CASSQDRYSNQPQHF
TGTGCCAGCAGCCAGGACAGATATAGCAATCAGCCCCAGCATTTT
>TRBD2|TRBV9|-|TRBJ2-5
CASSPGGRGVQETQYF
TGTGCCAGCAGCCCCGGTGGGCGGGGGGTCCAAGAGACCCAGTACTTC
>-|TRBV18|-|TRBJ1-4
CASSTSVGAVNEKLFF
TGTGCCAGCTCAACGTCGGTGGGGGCGGTTAATGAAAAACTGTTTTTT
>TRBD2|TRBV5-5|-|TRBJ2-2
CASSLMTSGTNTGELFF
TGTGCCAGCAGCTTGATGACTAGCGGGACGAACACCGGGGAGCTGTTTTTT
>TRBD1|TRBV20-1|-|TRBJ2-3
CSASRSGTATDTQYF
TGCAGTGCTAGTCGATCGGGGACAGCCACAGATACGCAGTATTTT
>TRBD2|TRBV28|-|TRBJ2-1
CASSRTRLAGGYNEQFF
TGTGCCAGCAGCCGCACCCGACTAGCGGGGGGGTACAATGAGCAGTTCTTC
>-|TRBV29-1|-|TRBJ1-6
CSVEHSGLTYNSPLHF
TGCAGCGTTGAACATTCGGGATTAACATATAATTCACCCCTCCACTTT
>TRBD2|TRBV7-9|-|TRBJ2-1
CASSSTRLREGRYNEQFF
TGTGCCAGCAGCTCCACAAGACTGCGGGAGGGCCGGTACAATGAGCAGTTCTTC
>TRBD1|TRBV19|-|TRBJ1-3
CASSKTDRGPRNTIYF
TGTGCCAGTAGTAAGACGGACAGGGGCCCCCGAAACACCATATATTTT
>TRBD1|TRBV6-5|-|TRBJ1-1
CASSYITGGTEAFF
TGTGCCAGCAGTTACATAACAGGGGGCACTGAAGCTTTCTTT
>-|TRBV9|-|TRBJ2-7
CASSVGSQTFYEQYF
TGTGCCAGCAGCGTAGGTAGCCAGACCTTCTACGAGCAGTACTTC
>TRBD2|TRBV3-1/TRBV3-2|few|TRBJ2-7
CASSQAVAGPYEQYF
TGTGCCAGCAGCCAAGCGGTAGCGGGTCCCTACGAGCAGTACTTC
>-|TRBV29-1|-|TRBJ2-1
CSVGGPGNEQFF
TGCAGCGTTGGCGGACCGGGGAATGAGCAGTTCTTC
>TRBD1|TRBV10-3|-|TRBJ2-7
CAISPSQGQGSLAAYEQYF
TGTGCCATCAGCCCTTCCCAGGGACAGGGCAGTCTAGCGGCCTACGAGCAGTACTTC
>TRBD1|TRBV5-5|-|TRBJ1-2
CASSPQGGTGYTF
TGTGCCAGCAGCCCACAGGGGGGTACTGGCTACACCTTC
>TRBD2|TRBV19|few|TRBJ2-2
CASSIAAGVDTGELFF
TGTGCCAGTAGTATAGCGGCGGGAGTCGACACCGGGGAGCTGTTTTTT
>-|TRBV2|-|TRBJ1-4
CASRPRSLQRQSEKLFF
TGTGCCAGCAGGCCCCGGTCATTACAACGACAGAGTGAAAAACTGTTTTTT